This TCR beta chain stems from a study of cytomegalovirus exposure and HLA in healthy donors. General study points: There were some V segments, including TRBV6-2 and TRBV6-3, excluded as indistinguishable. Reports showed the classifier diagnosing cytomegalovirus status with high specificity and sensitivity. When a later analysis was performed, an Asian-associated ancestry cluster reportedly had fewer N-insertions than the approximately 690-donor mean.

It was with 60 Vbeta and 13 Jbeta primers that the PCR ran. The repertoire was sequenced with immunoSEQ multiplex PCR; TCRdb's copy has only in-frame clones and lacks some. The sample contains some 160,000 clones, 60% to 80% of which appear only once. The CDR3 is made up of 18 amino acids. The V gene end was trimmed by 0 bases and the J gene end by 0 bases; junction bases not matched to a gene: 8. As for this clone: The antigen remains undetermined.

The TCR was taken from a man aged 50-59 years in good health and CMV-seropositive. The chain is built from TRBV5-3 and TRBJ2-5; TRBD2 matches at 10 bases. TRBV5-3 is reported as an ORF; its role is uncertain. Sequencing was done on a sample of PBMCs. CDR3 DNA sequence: TGTGCCAGAAGCTTGGTGTCGGCTAGCGGGGGTTACCAAGAGACCCAGTACTTC. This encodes CARSLVSASGGYQETQYF.